This TCR beta chain appears in the sequencing data of a study of cytomegalovirus exposure and HLA in healthy donors. The study ran its PCR with 60 Vbeta and 13 Jbeta primers. Profiled with immunoSEQ multiplex PCR; TCRdb holds only in-frame clones, not every one. Here the sample spans 140,000 to 150,000 clones, 78% being singletons. As concerns this clone: What it binds is unknown.

Study outcomes and limitations: Judged likely to be a sequencing artifact was a cluster of highly shared sequence variants.

Germline CDR1 MGHRA, CDR2 YSYEKL. This CDR3 comprises 14 residues. The germline V and J ends were trimmed by 3 bases and 2 bases, with 11 bases remaining between them. V and J are TRBV4-1 and TRBJ2-7, with a weak D call TRBD1 (5 bases). This receptor was taken from a female donor in good health and CMV-seronegative. The sequencing input was PBMCs. CDR3 nucleotides: TGCGCCAGCAGCCAGACGGACATACCCTACGAGCAGTACTTC. As protein: CASSQTDIPYEQYF.